The 20 T cell receptor beta chains presented below share a single source sample, sequenced in a study of shared clonotypes between healthy human individuals. Terminally differentiated effector memory CD45RA+ cells were left out of the naive CD8 fraction, which was CD45RO-negative and positively selected for CCR7. TCRdb's copy holds only in-frame clones and misses some; the assay was immunoSEQ multiplex PCR. The sample consists of roughly 2 million clones, approximately 95% of them appearing once. The sequencing sample was made of naive CD8+ T cells sorted from blood. These receptors were obtained from a man younger than 35 in good health.

The table lists this clone with a few counts. Within the sample, other DNA sequences also encode this same CDR3. The V and J genes are TRBV19 and TRBJ1-5; TRBD1 might be the D (5 bases). The germline gives CDR1 LNHDA, CDR2 SQIVND (reference sequence). Trimming took off 3 bases at V and 1 base at J, with 7 bases between the two ends. The CDR3 is 14 amino acids. CDR3 nucleotides: TGTGCCAGTAGTATCAGGGACAGCAATCAGCCCCAGCATTTT. Protein product: CASSIRDSNQPQHF. The complete variable domain, with remaining parts taken from reference TRBV19 and TRBJ1-5, reads DGGITQSPKYLFRKEGQNVTLSCEQNLNHDAMYWYRQDPGQGLRLIYYSQIVNDFQKGDIAEGYSVSREKKESFPLTVTSAQKNPTAFYLCASSIRDSNQPQHFGDGTRLSIL.

The rearrangement links TRBV30 to TRBJ2-3; no firm D call. Germline CDR1 is GTSNPN and CDR2 is SVGIG (reference sequence). This CDR3 has 15 amino acids. V lost 0 bases to trimming and J lost 0 bases, with 10 bases between them. The CDR3 DNA sequence: TGTGCCTGGAGTGTATTTGATCGGAGCACAGATACGCAGTATTTT. This translates into CAWSVFDRSTDTQYF.

The V and J genes are TRBV4-1 and TRBJ2-2; 9 bases match TRBD1. The CDR3 is 15 amino acids. V gave up 3 bases and J gave up 4 bases; unmatched junction bases: 3. Germline assignment: CDR1 MGHRA and CDR2 YSYEKL. The CDR3 coding sequence is TGCGCCAGCAGCCACGGGACAGGGTTCACCGGGGAGCTGTTTTTT. This encodes CASSHGTGFTGELFF.

This chain joins TRBV4-2 and TRBJ2-7; D is unclear. The germline V and J ends were trimmed by 0 bases and 2 bases, with 5 bases remaining between them. The CDR3 runs 13 residues. CDR1 LGHNA and CDR2 YNFKEQ come from the germline V gene. CDR3 protein: CASSQDLAYEQYF. In DNA form, the CDR3 reads TGTGCCAGCAGCCAAGACCTCGCCTACGAGCAGTACTTC.

The chain combines TRBV27 with TRBJ1-1, with D unresolved. The CDR3 runs 14 residues. Germline V CDR1 and CDR2: MNHEY, SMNVEV (reference sequence). Trimming left V 2 bases short and J 1 base short, with 8 bases between. The CDR3 DNA follows: TGTGCCAGCAGTTTACTTATAGGGAACACTGAAGCTTTCTTT. Its protein product is CASSLLIGNTEAFF.

This chain uses TRBV30 with TRBJ1-3; a possible D gene is TRBD1 (6 bases). This CDR3 has 13 residues. V was cut by 2 bases and J by 8 bases, with 13 bases left in between. Per germline, CDR1 GTSNPN and CDR2 SVGIG (reference sequence). This CDR3 reads CAWSSQGTDTIYF. CDR3 DNA: TGTGCCTGGAGTAGTCAGGGGACGGACACCATATATTTT.

The V gene is TRBV9, the J gene TRBJ2-1; TRBD1 agrees at 7 bases. V lost 7 bases to trimming and J lost 0 bases; unmatched junction nucleotides: 7. This CDR3 is 15 amino acids long. Germline CDR1 reads SGDLS; CDR2 reads YYNGEE. This CDR3 is CASQPGDSSYNEQFF. The CDR3 nucleotides read TGTGCCAGCCAACCCGGGGACAGCTCCTACAATGAGCAGTTCTTC.

J is TRBJ1-3 and V is TRBV15; perhaps TRBD1 as D (6 bases). The CDR3 length is 15 residues. V dropped 5 bases and J dropped 0 bases, with 11 bases sitting between them. CDR1 and CDR2 from the germline V gene are LNHNV and YYDKDF (reference sequence). DNA for the CDR3: TGTGCCACCAGCTATGACAGGTCCTCTGGAAACACCATATATTTT. This encodes CATSYDRSSGNTIYF.

This clone was seen many times. The CDR3 coding sequence is TGTGCCAGCAGTGATTCTATGCTCGACCGGGACTATGGCTACACCTTC. Protein product: CASSDSMLDRDYGYTF. The genes are TRBV2 and TRBJ1-2; D is unresolved. V was shortened by 3 bases and J by 3 bases, with 17 bases between the two germline ends. The CDR3 is 16 amino acids. The germline V gene has CDR1 SNHLY and CDR2 FYNNEI.

The V gene is TRBV5-1, the J gene TRBJ2-5; possible D gene TRBD2, 6 bases. Germline CDR1 reads SGHRS; CDR2 reads YFSETQ. This CDR3 is built from 15 residues. The V and J ends lost 6 bases and 1 base respectively, with 16 bases between them. The CDR3 region has the DNA TGCGCCAGCAAGATGTTAGGAGGGGCCCAAGAGACCCAGTACTTC. It yields the protein CASKMLGGAQETQYF.

Worth noting for this clone: Other DNA sequences in the sample encode the same CDR3. The chain has TRBV7-8 and TRBJ2-7, with D hard to call. The CDR3 length is 15 residues. The germline V and J ends were trimmed by 0 bases and 2 bases, with 11 bases remaining between them. Germline lookup yields CDR1 SGHVS and CDR2 FQNEAQ. CDR3 amino acids: CASSLAGLGTYEQYF. For the CDR3, the DNA is TGTGCCAGCAGCTTAGCCGGGCTTGGTACCTACGAGCAGTACTTC. Complete variable domain (other parts from reference TRBV7-8 and TRBJ2-7): GAGVSQSPRYKVAKRGQDVALRCDPISGHVSLFWYQQALGQGPEFLTYFQNEAQLDKSGLPSDRFFAERPEGSVSTLKIQRTQQEDSAVYLCASSLAGLGTYEQYFGPGTRLTVT.

The V and J genes are TRBV13 and TRBJ1-4, with 7 bases lining up with TRBD1. The germline gives CDR1 PRHDT, CDR2 FYEKMQ (reference sequence). The CDR3 runs 15 residues. V was pared by 0 bases and J by 4 bases, with 2 bases of the junction left unmatched. The DNA of the CDR3 is TGTGCCAGCAGCTTAGGGGCAGGGGGTAATGAAAAACTGTTTTTT. Its translation: CASSLGAGGNEKLFF.

V gene TRBV9 combines with J gene TRBJ2-1; D remains ambiguous. V lost 3 bases, J lost 0 bases, and 7 bases lay in between. CDR3 size: 14 residues. Germline V lookup: CDR1 SGDLS, CDR2 YYNGEE. As DNA, the CDR3 is TGTGCCAGCAGCGGCGATTACTCCTACAATGAGCAGTTCTTC. Amino acid sequence: CASSGDYSYNEQFF.

This chain links TRBV6-6 with TRBJ1-4; 8 nucleotides align to TRBD1. There are 14 residues in the CDR3. Germline CDR1 and CDR2: MNHNY and SVGAGI (reference sequence). The V gene end was trimmed by 6 bases and the J gene end by 4 bases; junction bases not matched to a gene: 4. CDR3 protein: CASREDRDNEKLFF. CDR3 in DNA: TGTGCCAGCAGGGAGGACAGGGATAATGAAAAACTGTTTTTT.

The chain has TRBV5-1 and TRBJ2-7, with D possibly TRBD1 on 5 matching bases. This CDR3 has 13 amino acids. Trimming removed 7 bases from V and 3 bases from J, with 14 bases in between. Per the germline V gene, CDR1 is SGHRS and CDR2 is YFSETQ. The CDR3 DNA sequence: TGCGCCAGCCGGGCAGGGTCGGGCTACGAGCAGTACTTC. Protein sequence: CASRAGSGYEQYF.

As regards this clone: The conserved phenylalanine or tryptophan normally closing the CDR3 is absent here, so this likely arose from a read error. The V gene is TRBV10-3, the J gene TRBJ2-7; tentatively, D is TRBD1 (6 bases). The CDR3 is 14 amino acids. The V end lost 6 bases, the J end lost 2 bases, and 14 bases lay between the germline ends. CDR1 and CDR2 (germline): ENHRY, SYGVKD. CDR3 in amino acids: CAISPQGTPYEQYL. In DNA form, the CDR3 reads TGTGCCATCAGCCCTCAGGGGACCCCCTACGAGCAGTACCTC.

CDR3 loop: CASSRTGTGHYEQYF. The CDR3 coding sequence is TGTGCCAGCAGTCGAACCGGGACAGGACACTACGAGCAGTACTTC. This chain joins TRBV11-2 and TRBJ2-7, with TRBD1 identical over 8 bases. The length of the CDR3 is 15 residues. Germline V CDR1 and CDR2: SGHAT, FQNNGV. J lost 3 bases, V lost 6 bases, and 10 bases had no gene match.

The sample holds one count of this clone. The junction differs from germline at one of its ends, possibly a read error. This chain uses TRBV7-7 with TRBJ2-1, with 10 nucleotides matching TRBD2. Germline values: CDR1 SSHAT, CDR2 FNYEAQ (reference sequence). The CDR3 sequence is 16 residues long. The CDR3 protein is CASSPHGTSDDNEQFF. The CDR3 region has the DNA TGTGCTAGCAGCCCTCACGGGACTAGCGACGACAATGAGCAGTTCTTC.

This clone occurred a few times. The same CDR3 is also encoded by other DNA sequences in this sample. This chain joins TRBV7-9 and TRBJ2-7; D is unclear. Per the germline V gene, CDR1 is SEHNR and CDR2 is FQNEAQ (reference sequence). Trimming left V 1 base short and J 7 bases short, with 8 bases between. The CDR3 consists of 12 residues. In nucleotides, the CDR3 is TGTGCCAGCAGCTTAGAGAGACAAGAGCAGTACTTC. Its translation is CASSLERQEQYF.

The rearrangement joins TRBV5-1 to TRBJ2-3; 8 bases agree with TRBD1. The CDR3 contains 16 residues. Germline V gene lookup returns CDR1 SGHRS and CDR2 YFSETQ. J gave up 3 bases and V 2 bases, and 8 bases lay outside the gene matches. The CDR3 DNA reads TGCGCCAGCAGCTTCGGGACAGGTGGGATAACAGATACGCAGTATTTT. Protein: CASSFGTGGITDTQYF.